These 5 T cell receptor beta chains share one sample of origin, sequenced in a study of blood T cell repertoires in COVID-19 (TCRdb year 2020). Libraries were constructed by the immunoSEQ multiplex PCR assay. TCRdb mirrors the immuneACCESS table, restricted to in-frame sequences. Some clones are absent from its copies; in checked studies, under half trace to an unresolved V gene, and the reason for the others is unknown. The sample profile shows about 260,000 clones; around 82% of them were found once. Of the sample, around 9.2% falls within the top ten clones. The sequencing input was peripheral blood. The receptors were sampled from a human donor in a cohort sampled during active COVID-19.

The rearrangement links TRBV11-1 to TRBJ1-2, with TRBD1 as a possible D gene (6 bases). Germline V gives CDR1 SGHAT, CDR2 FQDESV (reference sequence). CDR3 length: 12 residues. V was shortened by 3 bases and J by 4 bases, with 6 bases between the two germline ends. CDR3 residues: CASSLDSYGYTF. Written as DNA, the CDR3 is TGTGCCAGCAGCTTGGACAGCTATGGCTACACCTTC.

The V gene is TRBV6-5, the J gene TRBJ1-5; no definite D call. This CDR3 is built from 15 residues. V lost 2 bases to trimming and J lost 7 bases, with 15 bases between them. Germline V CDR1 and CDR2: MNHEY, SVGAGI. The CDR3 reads CASSYDPVSGQPQHF. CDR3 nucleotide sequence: TGTGCCAGCAGTTACGATCCCGTATCGGGGCAGCCCCAGCATTTT.

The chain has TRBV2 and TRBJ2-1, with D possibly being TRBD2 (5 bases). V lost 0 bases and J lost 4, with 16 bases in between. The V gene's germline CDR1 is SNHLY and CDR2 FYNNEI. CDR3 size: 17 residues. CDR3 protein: CASSEALRGAWYNEQFF. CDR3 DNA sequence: TGTGCCAGCAGTGAAGCGCTTCGGGGAGCTTGGTACAATGAGCAGTTCTTC.

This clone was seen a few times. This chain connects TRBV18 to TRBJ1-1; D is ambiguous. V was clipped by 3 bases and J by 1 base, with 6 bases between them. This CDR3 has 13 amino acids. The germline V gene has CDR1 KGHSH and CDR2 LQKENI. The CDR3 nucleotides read TGTGCCAGCTCACCTGAGTGGAACACTGAAGCTTTCTTT. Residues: CASSPEWNTEAFF.

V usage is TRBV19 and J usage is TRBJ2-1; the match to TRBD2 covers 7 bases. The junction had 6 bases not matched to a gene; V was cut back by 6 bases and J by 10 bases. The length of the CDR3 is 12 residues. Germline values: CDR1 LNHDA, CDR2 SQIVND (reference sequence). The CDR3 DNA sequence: TGTGCCAGTAGCTGGGACTATCTCGAGCAGTTCTTC. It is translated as CASSWDYLEQFF. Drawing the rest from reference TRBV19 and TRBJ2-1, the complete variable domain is DGGITQSPKYLFRKEGQNVTLSCEQNLNHDAMYWYRQDPGQGLRLIYYSQIVNDFQKGDIAEGYSVSREKKESFPLTVTSAQKNPTAFYLCASSWDYLEQFFGPGTRLTVL.